This paragraph reports one T cell receptor (beta chain). What it binds is unknown. Per germline, CDR1 SGHRS and CDR2 YFSETQ. The CDR3 is 15 residues long. V trimming: 2 bases; J trimming: 7 bases; junction bases outside the gene matches: 4. This entry belongs to a study of shared clonotypes between healthy human individuals. Study findings and constraints: Donors were few, which limited the genetic and exposure-history diversity represented. Sample collection involved blood only; tissue repertoires are likely different. Clonotypes not shared had lower generation probabilities than those common to all four donors.

Deep was the level used in running the assay. The protocol was immunoSEQ multiplex PCR, while the TCRdb copy is restricted to in-frame clones and leaves out a portion. The sample has a few million clones; 85% to 95% are singletons. The sample consisted of naive CD4+ T cells sorted from blood. Subset defined: CD45RA+ positively selected. The chain combines TRBV5-1 with TRBJ2-1, with 12 positions matching TRBD2. The TCR sequence derives from a man aged 18 to 35 in good health. CDR3 protein: CASSLPSGRGNEQFF. The CDR3 nucleotides read TGCGCCAGCAGCTTACCTAGCGGGAGGGGGAATGAGCAGTTCTTC.